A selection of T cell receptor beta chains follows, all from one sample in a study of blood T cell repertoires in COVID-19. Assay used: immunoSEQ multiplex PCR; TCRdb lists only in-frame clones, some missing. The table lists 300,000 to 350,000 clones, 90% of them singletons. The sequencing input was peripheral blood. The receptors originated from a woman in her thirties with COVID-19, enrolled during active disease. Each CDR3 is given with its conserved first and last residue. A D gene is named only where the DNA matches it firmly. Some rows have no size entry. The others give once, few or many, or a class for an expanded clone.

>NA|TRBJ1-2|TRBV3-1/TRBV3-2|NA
TGTGCCAGCAGTTCAGAGGGCTATGGCTACACCTTC
CASSSEGYGYTF
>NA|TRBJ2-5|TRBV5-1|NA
TGCGCCAGCAGCCGAGTAGTTGGAGAGACCCAGTACTTC
CASSRVVGETQYF
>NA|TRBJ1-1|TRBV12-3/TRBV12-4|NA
TGTGCCAGCAGTTTAGGGACAAAAGCTTTCTTT
CASSLGTKAFF
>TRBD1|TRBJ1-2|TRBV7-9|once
TGTGCCAGCAGCCCGACAGGGGAGGGCTACACCTTC
CASSPTGEGYTF
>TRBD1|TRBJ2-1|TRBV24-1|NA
TGTGCCACCAGTGACCCCGGGACAGGGGTCAATGAGCAGTTCTTC
CATSDPGTGVNEQFF
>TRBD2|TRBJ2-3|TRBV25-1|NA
TGTGCCACAAAACTAGCGGGGAGCACAGATACGCAGTATTTT
CATKLAGSTDTQYF
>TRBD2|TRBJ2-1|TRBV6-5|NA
TGTGCCAGCAGAACGGGACTAGCGGGAGGTAATGAGCAGTTCTTC
CASRTGLAGGNEQFF
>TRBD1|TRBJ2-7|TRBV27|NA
TGTGCTACGTCGCGGACAGGGATCTACGAGCAGTACTTC
CATSRTGIYEQYF
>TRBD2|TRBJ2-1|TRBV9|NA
TGTGCCAGTGGGAAGCGGGATGAAAACTACAATGAGCAGTTCTTC
CASGKRDENYNEQFF
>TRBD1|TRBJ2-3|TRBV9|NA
TGTGCCAGCAGCAGATCCGGGACAGAAACAGATACGCAGTATTTT
CASSRSGTETDTQYF
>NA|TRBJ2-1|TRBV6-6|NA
TGTGCCAGCAGTCGAGGACCCTCGGGGGACTTGTACAATGAGCAGTTCTTC
CASSRGPSGDLYNEQFF
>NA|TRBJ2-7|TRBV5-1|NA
TGCGCCAGCAGCTCTGTAGGGGGTGTGGGCTACGAGCAGTACTTC
CASSSVGGVGYEQYF
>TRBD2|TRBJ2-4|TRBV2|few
TGTGCCAGCAGGGTAGCGGGTGAACGTCTAGCCAAAAACATTCAGTACTTC
CASRVAGERLAKNIQYF
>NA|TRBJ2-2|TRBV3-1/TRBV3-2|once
TGTGCCAGCAGCCCGACAGGAACCGGGGAGCTGTTTTTT
CASSPTGTGELFF
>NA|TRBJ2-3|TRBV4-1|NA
TGCGCCAGCAGCGCCTTGGGGGCTAGCGGCGCCACAGATACGCAGTATTTT
CASSALGASGATDTQYF
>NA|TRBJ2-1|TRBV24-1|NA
TGTGCCACCAGTGATTTGCATGGGACTCAGAGTGAGCAGTTCTTC
CATSDLHGTQSEQFF
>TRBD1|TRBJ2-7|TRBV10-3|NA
TGTGCCATCAGTGGGAGGACAGGGCTAGACGAGCAGTACTTC
CAISGRTGLDEQYF
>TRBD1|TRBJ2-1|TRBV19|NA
TGTGCCAGTAGACAGGGGGCTTACAATGAGCAGTTCTTC
CASRQGAYNEQFF
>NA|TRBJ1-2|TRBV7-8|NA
TGTGCCAGCAGCTTAGCGGAGGGGCGCGGGCGCGGCTACACCTTC
CASSLAEGRGRGYTF
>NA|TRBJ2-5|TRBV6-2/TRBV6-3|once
TGTGCCAGCAGTCCCCTTATGTCCCAAGAGACCCAGTACTTC
CASSPLMSQETQYF
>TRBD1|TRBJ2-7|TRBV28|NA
TGTGCCAGCAGTTTATCGTGGACAGGGGACAACCTCCCCACCTACGAGCAGTACTTC
CASSLSWTGDNLPTYEQYF
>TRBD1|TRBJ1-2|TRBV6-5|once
TGTGCCAGCAGTAGGACAGGGGTGAATGGCTACACCTTC
CASSRTGVNGYTF
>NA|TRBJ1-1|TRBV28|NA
TGTGCCAGCAGTGGGGGGGGGAACACTGAAGCTTTCTTT
CASSGGGNTEAFF
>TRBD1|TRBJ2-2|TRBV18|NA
TGTGCCAGCTCCCCCGGGACAGGGGCGGCCGGGGAGCTGTTTTTT
CASSPGTGAAGELFF
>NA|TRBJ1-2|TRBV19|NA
TGTGCCAGTAGTATCCTAGGCGTTAGACCATATGGCTACACCTTC
CASSILGVRPYGYTF
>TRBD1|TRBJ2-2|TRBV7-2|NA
TGTGCCAGCAGCACTCGACAGGGGGCTGGCGGGGAGCTGTTTTTT
CASSTRQGAGGELFF
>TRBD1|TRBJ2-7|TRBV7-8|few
TGTGCCAGCAGCCGATCCGGGACAGGTTCCTACGAGCAGTACTTC
CASSRSGTGSYEQYF
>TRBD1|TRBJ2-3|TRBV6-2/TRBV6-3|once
TGTGCCAGCAGTTACTGGGGACAGGGGGGAGATACGCAGTATTTT
CASSYWGQGGDTQYF
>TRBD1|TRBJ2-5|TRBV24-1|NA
TGTGCCACCAGTGATTATCGGACAGGGTCAGCCACCCAGTACTTC
CATSDYRTGSATQYF
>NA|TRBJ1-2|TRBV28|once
TGTGCCAGCAGTTCGGCTGGGGGGGATGGCTACACCTTC
CASSSAGGDGYTF
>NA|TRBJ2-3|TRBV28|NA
TGTGCCAGCCTCGGGGTATCAGATACGCAGTATTTT
CASLGVSDTQYF
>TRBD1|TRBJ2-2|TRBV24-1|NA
TGTGCCACCAGCCGAAACGACAGGGACGTCGGGGAGCTGTTTTTT
CATSRNDRDVGELFF
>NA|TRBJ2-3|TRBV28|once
TGTGCCAGCAGATCGGGACTGAGCACAGATACGCAGTATTTT
CASRSGLSTDTQYF
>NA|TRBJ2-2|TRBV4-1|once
TGCGCCAGCAGCCAAGACTGGGACTCGAACACCGGGGAGCTGTTTTTT
CASSQDWDSNTGELFF
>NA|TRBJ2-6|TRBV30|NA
TGTGCCTGGAGTGTTGAGGGTATCTCTGGGGCCAACGTCCTGACTTTC
CAWSVEGISGANVLTF
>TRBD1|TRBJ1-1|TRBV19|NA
TGTGCCAGTAGCATACAGGGGGCGTTGAACACTGAAGCTTTCTTT
CASSIQGALNTEAFF
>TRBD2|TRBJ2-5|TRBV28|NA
TGTGCCAGCAGCCGGGGACTAGCGGGAGCGGAGACCCAGTACTTC
CASSRGLAGAETQYF
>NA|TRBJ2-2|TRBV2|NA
TGTGCCAGCAGGATTAGCGGGGAGCTGTTTTTT
CASRISGELFF
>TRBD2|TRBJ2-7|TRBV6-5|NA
TGTGCCACATGGGGACTAGCGGGTTACGAGCAGTACTTC
CATWGLAGYEQYF
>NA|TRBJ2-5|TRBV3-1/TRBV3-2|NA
TGTGCCAGCAGCCGGGAGGAGACCCAGTACTTC
CASSREETQYF
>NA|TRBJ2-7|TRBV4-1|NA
TGCGCCAGCAGCCAAGGAAAGGACAGCTCCTACGAGCAGTACTTC
CASSQGKDSSYEQYF
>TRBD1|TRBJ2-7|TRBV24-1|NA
TGTGCCACCAGTGACGCCCACAGGGGGCTGTACTTC
CATSDAHRGLYF
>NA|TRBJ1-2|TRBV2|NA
TGTGCCAGCAGTGGTCGGGATTCTAACTATGGCTACACCTTC
CASSGRDSNYGYTF
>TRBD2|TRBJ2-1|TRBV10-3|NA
TGTGCCATCAGTCTAGCGGGAGGGCTAGTTAATGAGCAGTTCTTC
CAISLAGGLVNEQFF
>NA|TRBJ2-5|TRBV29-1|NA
TGCAGCGTTGAAATCGGTGGAGAGACCCAGTACTTC
CSVEIGGETQYF
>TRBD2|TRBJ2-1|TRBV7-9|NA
TGTGCCAGCAGCTTAGCGGGAGGGCCCAATGAGCAGTTCTTC
CASSLAGGPNEQFF
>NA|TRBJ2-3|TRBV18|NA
TGTGCCAGCTCACCAGGTGGGCAGGGCACAGATACGCAGTATTTT
CASSPGGQGTDTQYF
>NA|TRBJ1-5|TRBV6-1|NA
TGTGCCAGCAGTGAAGCTTGGGGCAGTATCAATCAGCCCCAGCATTTT
CASSEAWGSINQPQHF
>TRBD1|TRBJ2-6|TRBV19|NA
TGTGCCAGTAGTATAGTGACAGGGTCTGGGGCCAACGTCCTGACTTTC
CASSIVTGSGANVLTF
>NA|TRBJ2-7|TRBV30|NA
TGTGCCTGGAGTGCTAGTTTCTACGAGCAGTACTTC
CAWSASFYEQYF
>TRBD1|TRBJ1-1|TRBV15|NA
TGTGCCACCAGCACAGACAGGGCACTGAACACTGAAGCTTTCTTT
CATSTDRALNTEAFF
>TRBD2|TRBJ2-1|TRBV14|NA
TGTGCCAGCAGCCAGTTTTTAGCGGGAGATGAGCAGTTCTTC
CASSQFLAGDEQFF
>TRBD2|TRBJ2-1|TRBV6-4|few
TGTGCCAGCAGTGACGGGACTAGCGGGTACAATGAGCAGTTCTTC
CASSDGTSGYNEQFF